Described below is a single T cell receptor (beta chain) sequence and its context. This record comes from a study of control samples from healthy donors and cancer patients. Profiling relied on immunoSEQ multiplex PCR, and the TCRdb table lists in-frame clones only, not all of them. The sample yields 90,000 or so clones, 88% seen once. The germline V gene has CDR1 SQVTM and CDR2 ANQGSEA. The CDR3 is 15 residues long. After removal of 3 bases from V and 0 bases from J, the junction contained 7 bases not matched to a gene. The sequencing sample was made of blood. The receptor was derived from a woman in her 70s in good health. The genes are TRBV29-1 and TRBJ2-5, with 7 bases identical to TRBD2. CDR3 in amino acids: CSVEGLGGNQETQYF. CDR3 DNA: TGCAGCGTTGAGGGGTTGGGAGGGAACCAAGAGACCCAGTACTTC.